Listed below are T cell receptor beta chains from one sample, sequenced in a study of CD8 T cells in Susac syndrome. TCRdb independently ran MiXCR on the immunoSEQ multiplex PCR reads; one entry per CDR3 protein. In the table there are around 130,000 distinct CDR3 sequences, about 95% of which are singletons. The sequencing input was CD4+ T cells from PBMCs. Receptors originate from a human donor in good health. CDR3s include the opening cysteine and the closing phenylalanine or tryptophan. A D gene is named only where the DNA matches it firmly. Where a row states a size, it is once, few, many or the class of an expanded clone; other rows omit it.

NA	once	TRBV5-1	TRBJ2-7	CASSGFGPYEQYF	TGCGCCAGCAGCGGCTTCGGCCCCTACGAGCAGTACTTC
TRBD2	NA	TRBV11-1	TRBJ2-5	CASSPPGRLAGEETQYF	TGTGCCAGCAGCCCCCCTGGCCGACTAGCGGGAGAAGAGACCCAGTACTTC
NA	few	TRBV7-6	TRBJ2-5	CASSSTLQETQYF	TGTGCCAGCAGCTCGACCCTCCAAGAGACCCAGTACTTC
TRBD2	NA	TRBV7-2	TRBJ2-5	CASSLGGGFKETQYF	TGTGCCAGCAGCTTAGGGGGGGGTTTTAAAGAGACCCAGTACTTC
NA	NA	TRBV3-1	TRBJ2-5	CASSQDSGSSQYF	TGTGCCAGCAGCCAAGATTCGGGGTCTTCCCAGTACTTC
NA	NA	TRBV7-2	TRBJ2-7	CASSLERAAAYEQYF	TGTGCCAGCAGCTTAGAGAGGGCTGCCGCCTACGAGCAGTACTTC
NA	NA	TRBV29-1	TRBJ2-3	CSVGSEYTDTQYF	TGCAGCGTTGGGAGCGAATACACAGATACGCAGTATTTT
NA	NA	TRBV18	TRBJ2-7	CASSPRRDGEQYF	TGTGCCAGCTCACCACGCAGGGATGGCGAGCAGTACTTC
NA	NA	TRBV7-2	TRBJ1-5	CASSISPTNQPQHF	TGTGCCAGCAGCATAAGTCCCACCAATCAGCCCCAGCATTTT
NA	NA	TRBV7-2	TRBJ2-5	CASSLGAMGTETQYF	TGTGCCAGCAGCTTAGGAGCGATGGGCACGGAGACCCAGTACTTC
NA	NA	TRBV11-1	TRBJ2-4	CASSLYAPGKGGWAKNIQYF	TGTGCCAGCAGCTTATACGCCCCCGGCAAAGGGGGGTGGGCCAAAAACATTCAGTACTTC
NA	NA	TRBV29-1	TRBJ1-1	CSVEKNMNTEAFF	TGCAGCGTTGAAAAAAATATGAACACTGAAGCTTTCTTT
NA	NA	TRBV20-1	TRBJ2-7	CSASQTSYEQYF	TGCAGTGCTAGTCAGACCTCCTACGAGCAGTACTTC
NA	NA	TRBV27	TRBJ1-2	CASSLWGAAGYTF	TGTGCCAGCAGTTTATGGGGGGCGGCGGGCTACACCTTC
TRBD1	once	TRBV5-1	TRBJ2-5	CASSDSDRVRETQYF	TGCGCCAGCAGCGACAGCGACAGGGTGAGGGAGACCCAGTACTTC
NA	NA	TRBV29-1	TRBJ2-1	CSVKKSSFNEQFF	TGCAGCGTTAAAAAGTCTAGCTTCAATGAGCAGTTCTTC
TRBD2	NA	TRBV7-2	TRBJ2-7	CASSSQGLGAEQYF	TGTGCCAGCAGCTCACAGGGACTAGGGGCCGAGCAGTACTTC
NA	NA	TRBV7-2	TRBJ1-1	CASSDYRATEAFF	TGTGCCAGCAGCGATTACAGGGCCACTGAAGCTTTCTTT
TRBD2	NA	TRBV30	TRBJ2-5	CAWSPLAGGPETQYF	TGTGCCTGGAGTCCCCTAGCGGGAGGGCCGGAGACCCAGTACTTC
TRBD2	NA	TRBV29-1	TRBJ2-1	CSVKQLAGSLFEQFF	TGCAGCGTTAAACAACTAGCGGGATCGTTGTTTGAGCAGTTCTTC
TRBD1	once	TRBV12-3/TRBV12-4	TRBJ2-7	CASSRGLGSYEQYF	TGTGCCAGCAGCAGGGGGCTAGGGTCCTACGAGCAGTACTTC
NA	NA	TRBV3-1	TRBJ2-7	CASSQWPPAYEQYF	TGTGCCAGCAGCCAATGGCCTCCCGCCTACGAGCAGTACTTC
TRBD2	NA	TRBV7-7	TRBJ2-5	CASSSSGRKETQYF	TGTGCCAGCAGTTCTAGCGGGAGAAAAGAGACCCAGTACTTC
TRBD2	NA	TRBV29-1	TRBJ2-3	CSASRTSGGHTDTQYF	TGCAGCGCCTCTCGGACTAGCGGGGGACACACAGATACGCAGTATTTT
TRBD2	NA	TRBV29-1	TRBJ2-4	CSVEVAGGPPNIQYF	TGCAGCGTTGAAGTAGCGGGAGGGCCTCCGAACATTCAGTACTTC
NA	NA	TRBV2	TRBJ2-1	CASSAWYEQFF	TGTGCCAGCAGCGCCTGGTATGAGCAGTTCTTC
NA	NA	TRBV2	TRBJ1-2	CASSEGRPATNYGYTF	TGTGCCAGCAGTGAAGGAAGGCCAGCAACTAACTATGGCTACACCTTC
NA	NA	TRBV7-2	TRBJ2-1	CASSLDAGRSYNEQFF	TGTGCCAGCAGCTTAGATGCGGGCCGCTCCTACAATGAGCAGTTCTTC